A selection of T cell receptor beta chains follows, all from one sample in a study of T-cell memory formation after mild COVID-19. From the 5' RACE reads, TCRdb called clonotypes with MiXCR, one entry per CDR3 protein. The sample has some 290,000 distinct CDR3 sequences; around 16% are singletons. The material sequenced was PBMCs or a T cell subset sorted from them (not recorded which). The source is a man aged 18-30 years who had mild COVID-19 (a few samples of this study predate the infection). Cell type and time point are not known. CDR3s include the opening cysteine and the closing phenylalanine or tryptophan. A D gene is named only where the DNA matches it firmly. The size entry is marked missing in some rows and otherwise reads once, few, many or a size class.

>TRBD2|few|TRBJ2-7|TRBV29-1
CSVDRTSGGYEQYF
>NA|few|TRBJ2-1|TRBV12-3/TRBV12-4
CASSLPGTNEQFF
>NA|NA|TRBJ1-1|TRBV18
CASSPLRGGNTEAFF
>NA|many|TRBJ2-1|TRBV7-9
CASAERGPAVF
>NA|many|TRBJ2-5|TRBV10-3
CAISAGDGQETQYF
>NA|NA|TRBJ2-1|TRBV25-1
CASSESGVRNEQFF
>TRBD2|NA|TRBJ2-5|TRBV20-1
CSARSAGGMQETQYF
>NA|once|TRBJ2-7|TRBV13
CASSTQRVPYEQYF
>NA|many|TRBJ1-1|TRBV28
CASVPWATTMNTEAFF
>TRBD1|many|TRBJ2-7|TRBV20-1
CSAKSGTVFYEQYF
>TRBD1|NA|TRBJ2-5|TRBV4-3
CASSQSGQGRETQYF
>NA|NA|TRBJ2-3|TRBV20-1
CSAPPNGGNTDTQYF
>TRBD1|NA|TRBJ1-2|TRBV7-2
CASSVGTENYGYTF
>NA|NA|TRBJ2-7|TRBV5-1
CASSLSGLSYEQYF
>TRBD1|NA|TRBJ2-3|TRBV7-6
CASSLATGGWYTQYF
>TRBD2|few|TRBJ2-1|TRBV2
CASSDPLGGRGVGEQFF
>NA|few|TRBJ2-3|TRBV20-1
CSARGGGTDTQYF
>TRBD1|many|TRBJ2-3|TRBV5-1
CASRLQTGGTDTQYF
>TRBD1|few|TRBJ2-2|TRBV10-3
CAISQLEGANGELFF
>NA|many|TRBJ2-1|TRBV15
CATSSTGTAFDNEQFF
>TRBD2|few|TRBJ2-5|TRBV6-6
CASSYSFGGQETQYF
>TRBD2|many|TRBJ2-5|TRBV29-1
CSVATGGRGETQYF
>NA|NA|TRBJ1-1|TRBV3-1
CASSRSMNTEAFF
>NA|NA|TRBJ2-7|TRBV7-9
CASSARQSFEQYF
>NA|NA|TRBJ1-6|TRBV20-1
CSARDVGSPLHF
>TRBD2|few|TRBJ2-1|TRBV7-3
CASSLSRGGRNEQFF
>NA|few|TRBJ2-1|TRBV4-3
CASSQGSWPSRNEQFF
>NA|NA|TRBJ2-1|TRBV6-2/TRBV6-3
CASTKLGSTWGNEQFF
>NA|NA|TRBJ2-1|TRBV4-1
CASSPPSDEQFF
>NA|NA|TRBJ2-1|TRBV5-1
CASSLELTGGNEQFF
>NA|few|TRBJ2-3|TRBV7-2
CASSLGAAAGEDTQYF
>NA|few|TRBJ2-7|TRBV6-6
CASSHLGVLEQYF
>TRBD2|NA|TRBJ2-7|TRBV9
CASSPLAGATYEQYF
>NA|NA|TRBJ1-2|TRBV2
CASSEQSNYGYTF
>NA|NA|TRBJ1-2|TRBV4-1
CASSLRVGTDYGYTF
>NA|few|TRBJ2-7|TRBV5-5
CASSLIGNYEQYF
>NA|once|TRBJ1-2|TRBV7-2
CASSSPGKGGYTF
>NA|NA|TRBJ2-3|TRBV4-3
CASSQDRRGADTQYF
>TRBD1|few|TRBJ1-2|TRBV29-1
CSASGGDNYGYTF
>NA|once|TRBJ1-1|TRBV21-1
CASSKDDRGAFF
>TRBD1|NA|TRBJ1-4|TRBV19
CASKDRPDEKLFF
>NA|few|TRBJ2-5|TRBV3-1
CASSPVDQKGTQYF
>NA|few|TRBJ2-3|TRBV24-1
CATSDSGVGGHDTQYF
>NA|NA|TRBJ2-7|TRBV5-1
CASKRGLDEQYF
>TRBD2|few|TRBJ2-3|TRBV18
CASSPPGLAGGLLDTQYF
>TRBD1|few|TRBJ2-7|TRBV6-5
CASSYGGLQGYEQYF
>TRBD1|NA|TRBJ2-7|TRBV7-9
CASSLQGAHEQYF
>NA|few|TRBJ1-1|TRBV25-1
CASREERAEAFF
>NA|NA|TRBJ2-1|TRBV20-1
CSAPDLKEDNEQFF
>NA|many|TRBJ2-1|TRBV5-4
CASSSYEAFGQFF
>TRBD1|NA|TRBJ2-2|TRBV3-1
CASSPPGQGGTGELFF
>NA|many|TRBJ2-7|TRBV19
CASRTDSQLTYEQYF
>NA|many|TRBJ2-2|TRBV10-3
CATMWTVDTGELFF
>TRBD1|NA|TRBJ2-7|TRBV3-1
CASSRDRVTGEQYF
>TRBD1|NA|TRBJ2-5|TRBV12-3/TRBV12-4
CASRDRESETQYF
>NA|few|TRBJ1-2|TRBV5-1
CASCCTLRYGYTF
>NA|few|TRBJ2-3|TRBV18
CASSVDHTDTQYF
>NA|few|TRBJ2-1|TRBV20-1
CSARTALSSYNEQFF
>NA|few|TRBJ2-7|TRBV4-1
CASSQDNTGGRRRQYF
>NA|NA|TRBJ2-1|TRBV20-1
CSARWSSSYNEQFF